The rows below give T cell receptor beta chains drawn from one sample of a study of T cell responses to AZD1222 COVID-19 vaccine. Some clones are missing from TCRdb's copy, which holds only in-frame ones; the method was immunoSEQ multiplex PCR. The sample shows 140,000 or so clones, nearly 90% of them seen only once. The sample in question was peripheral blood, obtained 28 days after the second dose of the MenACWY control vaccine. Receptors were obtained from an adult who received the MenACWY meningococcal vaccine as a control. The CDR3 runs from the conserved cysteine through the conserved F or W. The order of the fields is CDR3 length, clone size, V gene, J gene, D gene, CDR3 DNA, CDR3 protein. The D gene is left open where the match is weak. A row's size may be missing; if present it is once, few, many or a size class.

14	-	TRBV10-3	TRBJ1-1	-	TGTGCCATCAGTGAGGTCCGGGGGAACACTGAAGCTTTCTTT	CAISEVRGNTEAFF
14	-	TRBV7-9	TRBJ1-2	-	TGTGCCAGCAGCTTAGATGGGACGAGGTATGGCTACACCTTC	CASSLDGTRYGYTF
15	-	TRBV9	TRBJ2-3	-	TGTGCCAGCAGTCCGGTGACGGACGGCACAGATACGCAGTATTTT	CASSPVTDGTDTQYF
11	-	TRBV12-3/TRBV12-4	TRBJ1-4	-	TGTGCCAGTTGCCTCGGGGAAAAACTGTTTTTT	CASCLGEKLFF
13	once	TRBV7-2	TRBJ1-4	-	TGTGCCAGCAGCGCAGCCGGTGGGGAAAAACTGTTTTTT	CASSAAGGEKLFF
17	-	TRBV4-1	TRBJ1-3	-	TGCGCCAGCAGCCAAGAGAGGCAGGGTTTCTCTGGAAACACCATATATTTT	CASSQERQGFSGNTIYF
13	-	TRBV2	TRBJ1-5	-	TGTGCCAGTGCGTCGGTCCGGAATCAGCCCCAGCATTTT	CASASVRNQPQHF
16	-	TRBV6-4	TRBJ1-2	-	TGTGCCAGCAGTTCTTTCGGAAGGGGGATAGGGGATGGCTACACCTTC	CASSSFGRGIGDGYTF
15	-	TRBV10-3	TRBJ2-7	-	TGTGCCATCAGTGAGTCGGTCTCCCCTACCTACGAGCAGTACTTC	CAISESVSPTYEQYF
15	-	TRBV6-5	TRBJ2-3	-	TGTGCCAGCAGTTATTCCCGACACAGCACAGATACGCAGTATTTT	CASSYSRHSTDTQYF
14	-	TRBV19	TRBJ1-6	-	TGTGCCAGCGAAGTTCGGTCAGGGGAGTCACCCCTCCACTTT	CASEVRSGESPLHF
13	-	TRBV6-2/TRBV6-3	TRBJ1-1	-	TGTGCCAGCAGTTTCTGGGAGAACACTGAAGCTTTCTTT	CASSFWENTEAFF
15	-	TRBV5-5	TRBJ1-5	-	TGTGCCAGCAGCTTACAAGGCCAGCCGAACCAGCCCCAGCATTTT	CASSLQGQPNQPQHF
18	-	TRBV23-1	TRBJ2-7	TRBD2	TGCGCCAGCAGTCCAGCCACCCGACTAGCGGGGCTCCCATACGAGCAGTACTTC	CASSPATRLAGLPYEQYF
17	once	TRBV27	TRBJ1-5	TRBD1	TGTGCCAGCAGTTTATCGAGTAACAGGGGCGGCAATCAGCCCCAGCATTTT	CASSLSSNRGGNQPQHF
13	-	TRBV5-6	TRBJ1-1	-	TGTGCCAGCAAGGTGACAGGGAACACTGAAGCTTTCTTT	CASKVTGNTEAFF
14	once	TRBV27	TRBJ1-5	-	TGTGCCAGCAGTTTAGTGGGGGGTAATCAGCCCCAGCATTTT	CASSLVGGNQPQHF
16	-	TRBV6-1	TRBJ1-5	TRBD1	TGTGCCAGCAGTGAGGGTTCGACAGGGGGAATTCAGCCCCAGCATTTT	CASSEGSTGGIQPQHF
16	-	TRBV28	TRBJ1-1	TRBD1	TGTGCCAGCAGTGATCCTGGACAGGGATTGAACACTGAAGCTTTCTTT	CASSDPGQGLNTEAFF
13	-	TRBV7-9	TRBJ1-2	-	TGTGCCAGCACCCAGTCGGGGAACTATGGCTACACCTTC	CASTQSGNYGYTF
11	few	TRBV30	TRBJ2-5	-	TGTGCCTGGAGTGTACTCCAGACCCAGTACTTC	CAWSVLQTQYF
17	-	TRBV5-4	TRBJ1-1	TRBD1	TGTGCCAGCAGCCCGACAGGGGGGGTTAGAATGAACACTGAAGCTTTCTTT	CASSPTGGVRMNTEAFF
12	-	TRBV2	TRBJ1-1	-	TGTGCCAGCACGAGAGGATTCACTGAAGCTTTCTTT	CASTRGFTEAFF
13	-	TRBV5-6	TRBJ1-4	-	TGTGCCAGCAGCCTGGTTCTGGGAGAAAAACTGTTTTTT	CASSLVLGEKLFF
15	-	TRBV5-5	TRBJ1-2	-	TGTGCCAGCAGCCCTGAACAGGGAGTCCCTGTCGGCTACACCTTC	CASSPEQGVPVGYTF
13	-	TRBV28	TRBJ1-5	-	TGTGCCAGCAGAGTACATAGCAATCAGCCCCAGCATTTT	CASRVHSNQPQHF
12	-	TRBV11-3	TRBJ2-7	-	TGTGCCAGCAGCTCCTCCGGGGGCGAGCAGTACTTC	CASSSSGGEQYF
13	-	TRBV6-6	TRBJ1-2	-	TGTGCCAGCCTTGAGGCAGGCGGCTATGGCTACACCTTC	CASLEAGGYGYTF
13	-	TRBV3-1/TRBV3-2	TRBJ1-2	-	TGTGCCAGCAGCCAAGCAGGGGTCTATGGCTACACCTTC	CASSQAGVYGYTF
12	-	TRBV7-8	TRBJ2-1	-	TGTGCCAGCAGCCCAGTCGGTGATGAGCAGTTCTTC	CASSPVGDEQFF
17	-	TRBV3-1/TRBV3-2	TRBJ2-1	TRBD2	TGTGCCAGCAGCCACTCACTAGCGCTAATAGGGTACAATGAGCAGTTCTTC	CASSHSLALIGYNEQFF
15	-	TRBV7-2	TRBJ1-2	-	TGTGCCAGCAGCCCCCTAGGTGTGACCGACTATGGCTACACCTTC	CASSPLGVTDYGYTF
15	-	TRBV10-3	TRBJ2-2	TRBD2	TGTGCCATCACCTCGACTAGCGGGAGATCCGGGGAGCTGTTTTTT	CAITSTSGRSGELFF
15	-	TRBV7-9	TRBJ2-1	-	TGTGCCAGCAGCCCTGCTCTAGCGAGCTACAATGAGCAGTTCTTC	CASSPALASYNEQFF
18	-	TRBV9	TRBJ2-5	TRBD2	TGTGCCAGCAGCCCACGCCCCGGGACTAGCGGGGCATTGGAGACCCAGTACTTC	CASSPRPGTSGALETQYF
14	-	TRBV2	TRBJ2-1	-	TGTGCCAGCAGACAAGGGGGGAACTACAATGAGCAGTTCTTC	CASRQGGNYNEQFF
11	-	TRBV30	TRBJ1-3	-	TGTGCCTTGGGTGCGGGAAACACCATATATTTT	CALGAGNTIYF
13	medium-sized	TRBV19	TRBJ1-4	TRBD1	TGTGCCAGTGAAAGGACAGGGTTCGGAAAACTGTTTTTT	CASERTGFGKLFF
15	-	TRBV5-8	TRBJ2-1	TRBD2	TGTGCCAGCAGCCGGACTAGCGGGGCCTACAATGAGCAGTTCTTC	CASSRTSGAYNEQFF
14	-	TRBV11-2	TRBJ1-1	TRBD1	TGTGCCAGCAGCGCCTACAGGGGAGGAACTGAAGCTTTCTTT	CASSAYRGGTEAFF
16	-	TRBV15	TRBJ1-3	-	TGTGCCACCAGCCGCGTCAGGATGAACTCTGGAAACACCATATATTTT	CATSRVRMNSGNTIYF
13	once	TRBV29-1	TRBJ1-2	TRBD1	TGCAGCGTTGGAACAGGGGGCGATGCTGGCTACACCTTC	CSVGTGGDAGYTF
13	-	TRBV5-5	TRBJ1-1	TRBD1	TGTGCCAGCAGCTTGGGACAGGGTTCGGAAGCTTTCTTT	CASSLGQGSEAFF
12	-	TRBV11-3	TRBJ2-3	-	TGTGCCAGCAGCTTAGGCCCAGATACGCAGTATTTT	CASSLGPDTQYF
15	-	TRBV5-1	TRBJ1-4	TRBD1	TGCGCCAGCAGCCCCGGGACAGGGCTTAATGAAAAACTGTTTTTT	CASSPGTGLNEKLFF
17	-	TRBV19	TRBJ2-7	TRBD1	TGTGCCAGTAGTACCCACCCCACCGGGACAGGGGTCTCCGAGCAGTACTTC	CASSTHPTGTGVSEQYF
14	-	TRBV5-4	TRBJ2-7	TRBD1	TGTGCCAGCAGCTGGGGGGACAGGGACTACGAGCAGTACTTC	CASSWGDRDYEQYF
14	-	TRBV12-5	TRBJ1-1	-	TGTGCTAGTGGTCCGGGACAACCGAACACTGAAGCTTTCTTT	CASGPGQPNTEAFF
15	-	TRBV28	TRBJ1-1	-	TGTGCCAGCAGAACCGCGGCCCAGGGGAACACTAAAGCTTTCTTT	CASRTAAQGNTKAFF
14	-	TRBV7-2	TRBJ1-2	-	TGTGCCAGCAGCTTAGGGTTGTCGGTGTATGGCTACACCTTC	CASSLGLSVYGYTF
16	-	TRBV6-6	TRBJ2-7	TRBD2	TGTGCCAGCAGTTACTCGACCGGGAGGCCGTCCTACGAGCAGTACTTC	CASSYSTGRPSYEQYF
15	once	TRBV6-4	TRBJ2-1	TRBD2	TGTGCCAGCAGTGACTCGGCGGGAGGGGTAAATGAGCAGTTCTTC	CASSDSAGGVNEQFF